The 12 T cell receptor beta chains in this list originate from one sample, sequenced in a study of long-term antiretroviral therapy in people with HIV. Run at survey level, the immunoSEQ assay was version v3.0. Assay used: immunoSEQ multiplex PCR; TCRdb lists only in-frame clones, some missing. The profile shows around 26,000 clones, around three quarters of them singletons. The sample here was unsorted PBMCs, taken 1.2 years after starting antiretroviral therapy. The receptors come from a woman aged 40-49 years with HIV.

The chain carries TRBV5-1 and TRBJ2-6; D gene uncertain. Trimming removed 3 bases at V and 0 bases at J, with 4 bases between. The germline V gene has CDR1 SGHRS and CDR2 YFSETQ. This CDR3 region has 14 residues. The CDR3, as DNA: TGCGCCAGCAGCTACACCTCTGGGGCCAACGTCCTGACTTTC. Amino acid sequence: CASSYTSGANVLTF.

The chain combines TRBV5-1 with TRBJ1-2; 11 bases are shared with TRBD1. CDR1 SGHRS and CDR2 YFSETQ come from the germline V gene. With V trimmed by 6 bases and J by 4 bases, 8 bases remained unmatched. This CDR3 contains 15 residues. The CDR3 spells CASNEGGQGGYGYTF. In DNA form, the CDR3 reads TGCGCCAGCAACGAGGGGGGACAGGGGGGCTATGGCTACACCTTC.

The gene calls are TRBV2 and TRBJ1-5; 10 positions match TRBD1. The CDR3 consists of 14 residues. Germline CDR1 reads SNHLY; CDR2 reads FYNNEI. Losses at the gene ends were 4 bases for V and 6 bases for J; bases not matched to a gene: 3. CDR3 amino acids: CASSGTGGGQPQHF. As DNA, the CDR3 is TGTGCCAGCAGTGGGACAGGGGGTGGTCAGCCCCAGCATTTT.

This clone was picked up a small number of times. The gene calls are TRBV10-1 and TRBJ2-7, with D unresolved. Per germline, CDR1 WNHNN and CDR2 SYGVQD (reference sequence). The CDR3 loop spans 13 amino acids. Between the trimmed V and J ends, which lost 5 bases and 6 bases, there was a span of 14 bases. The CDR3 protein is CASSPSPVGEQYF. CDR3 in DNA: TGCGCCAGCAGTCCTAGTCCGGTCGGCGAGCAGTACTTC.

The DNA for the CDR3 is TGTGCCAGTAGTAGAAGGGACAGGGGGAATGAAAAACTGTTTTTT. Encoded protein: CASSRRDRGNEKLFF. The V and J genes are TRBV19 and TRBJ1-4; TRBD1 agrees at 11 bases. Trimming at V came to 4 bases and at J to 5 bases, leaving 3 bases not matched to a gene. The CDR3 spans 15 residues. Germline V gives CDR1 LNHDA, CDR2 SQIVND (reference sequence).

The genes are TRBV10-1 and TRBJ1-4, with a weak D call TRBD1 (5 bases). Germline V gene lookup returns CDR1 WNHNN and CDR2 SYGVQD (reference sequence). V was trimmed by 6 bases and J by 0 bases, leaving 11 bases between them. This CDR3 comprises 15 residues. This CDR3 is CASSADSATNEKLFF. The DNA for the CDR3 is TGCGCCAGCAGCGCTGACAGCGCAACTAATGAAAAACTGTTTTTT.

The chain carries TRBV13 and TRBJ2-3, with D possibly matching TRBD2 (6 bases). Per germline, CDR1 PRHDT and CDR2 FYEKMQ (reference sequence). The CDR3 extends over 15 amino acids. V shed 3 bases and J shed 2 bases, with 12 bases lying between them. The CDR3 here is CASSLRDLYTDTQYF. CDR3 DNA sequence: TGTGCCAGCAGCTTGCGGGACTTATACACAGATACGCAGTATTTT.

This clone showed up just a few times. The chain joins TRBV6-1 to TRBJ2-7; 10 bases agree with TRBD2. The V gene end was trimmed by 7 bases and the J gene end by 2 bases; junction bases not matched to a gene: 5. Germline CDR1 MNHNS, CDR2 SASEGT. The CDR3 is made up of 14 amino acids. CDR3 amino acids: CASIWTSGTYEQYF. In DNA, the CDR3 is TGTGCCAGCATTTGGACTAGCGGCACCTACGAGCAGTACTTC.

This chain joins TRBV4-3 and TRBJ1-2; no firm D call. V gave up 4 bases and J gave up 2 bases, with 8 bases separating them. The CDR3 extends over 13 amino acids. In germline, CDR1 is LGHNA, CDR2 YSLEER. The CDR3 sequence is CASSPGRNYGYTF. In DNA form, the CDR3 reads TGCGCCAGCAGCCCAGGACGGAACTATGGCTACACCTTC.

The CDR3 protein is CASSTGVSYNEQFF. CDR3 DNA: TGTGCCAGTAGTACGGGAGTGTCCTACAATGAGCAGTTCTTC. The rearrangement uses TRBV19 and TRBJ2-1; D is possibly TRBD2 (6 bases). The V end was cut by 4 bases, the J end by 1 base, with 8 bases between. Germline assignment: CDR1 LNHDA and CDR2 SQIVND (reference sequence). The CDR3 extends over 14 amino acids.

The CDR3 nucleotides read TGTGCCAGCAGCAAGACAGGGGCGAAGAGGGGGATAGATGGCTACACCTTC. As protein: CASSKTGAKRGIDGYTF. The J gene is TRBJ1-2, the V gene TRBV7-9; 8 bases match TRBD1. Per the germline V gene, CDR1 is SEHNR and CDR2 is FQNEAQ (reference sequence). V trimming: 5 bases; J trimming: 6 bases; junction bases outside the gene matches: 17. CDR3 length: 17 residues.

This clone was found a few times. This rearrangement joins TRBV19 to TRBJ2-2; the match to TRBD1 covers 9 bases. Germline loops: CDR1 LNHDA, CDR2 SQIVND (reference sequence). There are 16 residues in the CDR3. With V trimmed by 10 bases and J by 6 bases, 15 bases remained unmatched. The CDR3 coding sequence is TGTGCCACCACGCTCCGGTGGACAGGGGTATCCGGGGAGCTGTTTTTT. It encodes CATTLRWTGVSGELFF.